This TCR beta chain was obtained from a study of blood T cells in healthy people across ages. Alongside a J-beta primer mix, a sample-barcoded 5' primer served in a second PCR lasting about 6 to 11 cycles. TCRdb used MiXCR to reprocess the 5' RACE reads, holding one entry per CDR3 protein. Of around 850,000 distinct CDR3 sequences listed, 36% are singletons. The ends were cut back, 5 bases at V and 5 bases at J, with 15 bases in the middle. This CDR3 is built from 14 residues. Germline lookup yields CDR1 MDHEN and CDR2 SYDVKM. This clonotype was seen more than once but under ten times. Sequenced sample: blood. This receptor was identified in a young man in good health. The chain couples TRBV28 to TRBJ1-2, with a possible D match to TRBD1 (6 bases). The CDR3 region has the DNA TGTGCCAGCAGTCCCGGGACAAGGTTATATGGCTACACCTTC. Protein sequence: CASSPGTRLYGYTF.